The 32 T cell receptor beta chains presented below share a single source sample, sequenced in a study of CD8+CD57+ T cells in acquired aplastic anemia. Genomic DNA acted as the template from which TCR beta VDJ combination and CDR3 sequence profiling were carried out. TCRdb recomputed calls from the reads with MiXCR, one row per CDR3 protein. The table includes about 180,000 distinct CDR3 sequences, around 45% detected once. The sequenced sample consisted of sorted CD4+, CD8+, or CD8+CD57+ T cells (not recorded which) from PBMCs. Receptors were obtained from a human donor in good health.

This sequence joins TRBV10-2 and TRBJ2-5, with 9 bases identical to TRBD2. In germline, CDR1 is WSHSY, CDR2 SAAADI. The CDR3 spans 13 residues. Losses at the gene ends were 4 bases for V and 4 bases for J; bases not matched to a gene: 1. This CDR3 reads CASSGTSVETQYF. In DNA form, the CDR3 reads TGCGCCAGCAGTGGGACTAGCGTAGAGACCCAGTACTTC.

V is TRBV19 and J is TRBJ1-5; D not resolved. With 10 bases removed from V and 7 bases from J, the gap between germline ends came to 17 bases. CDR3 length: 13 amino acids. Germline V CDR1 and CDR2: LNHDA, SQIVND (reference sequence). The CDR3: CAIDKRGEQPQHF. Written as DNA, the CDR3 is TGTGCCATCGACAAGCGGGGAGAACAGCCCCAGCATTTT.

The chain couples TRBV7-9 to TRBJ2-2; D is undetermined. Between the trimmed V and J ends, which lost 4 bases and 4 bases, there was a span of 10 bases. Germline V CDR1 and CDR2: SEHNR, FQNEAQ (reference sequence). The CDR3 spans 14 residues. The CDR3, as DNA: TGTGCCAGCAGCTCTCTGGATCGCACCGGGGAGCTGTTTTTT. Amino acid sequence: CASSSLDRTGELFF.

This clonotype was counted at least ten times. This sequence joins TRBV7-2 and TRBJ1-2; no reliable D call. Germline V gene data show CDR1 as SGHTA and CDR2 as FQGNSA. Between the trimmed V and J ends, which lost 2 bases and 7 bases, there was a span of 14 bases. The CDR3 is made up of 14 amino acids. This CDR3 reads CASSLIIGDLGYTF. CDR3 coding DNA: TGTGCCAGCAGCTTAATTATTGGGGATCTTGGCTACACCTTC.

The rearrangement uses TRBV10-2 and TRBJ2-1, with TRBD2 identical over 11 bases. This CDR3 contains 14 residues. V lost 8 bases, J lost 10 bases, and 10 bases stayed unmatched. From germline, CDR1 is WSHSY and CDR2 SAAADI. The CDR3 DNA reads TGCGCCAGCCCCACTAGCGGGAGTTATGGAGAGCAGTTCTTC. This gives the protein CASPTSGSYGEQFF.

Many counts were recorded for this clonotype. The chain is built from TRBV7-2 and TRBJ2-7, with 11 nucleotides matching TRBD2. The V gene end was trimmed by 5 bases and the J gene end by 6 bases; junction bases not matched to a gene: 9. The germline V gene encodes CDR1 SGHTA and CDR2 FQGNSA. The CDR3 is 15 residues long. CDR3 bases: TGTGCCAGCAGCCCGAAGCTAGCGGGAGGCACCGAGCAGTACTTC. Translating it yields CASSPKLAGGTEQYF.

This chain uses TRBV2 with TRBJ2-2; D remains ambiguous. Germline values: CDR1 SNHLY, CDR2 FYNNEI. V lost 3 bases to trimming and J lost 0 bases, with 5 bases between them. This CDR3 is 14 amino acids long. This CDR3 reads CASSDSANTGELFF. The CDR3 coding sequence is TGTGCCAGCAGTGATTCAGCGAACACCGGGGAGCTGTTTTTT.

This clonotype was detected ten times or more. This chain links TRBV24-1 with TRBJ1-1; tentatively, D is TRBD1 (6 bases). The germline V and J ends were trimmed by 3 bases and 0 bases, with 10 bases remaining between them. The CDR3 is made up of 15 amino acids. CDR1 and CDR2 from the germline V gene are KGHDR and SFDVKD. CDR3 sequence: CATSDGGGLNTEAFF. CDR3 coding DNA: TGTGCCACCAGTGATGGAGGGGGATTGAACACTGAAGCTTTCTTT.

This CDR3 reads CASSLGLNNYEQYF. The CDR3 DNA is TGTGCCAGCAGCTTAGGGTTAAACAACTACGAGCAGTACTTC. The rearrangement uses TRBV7-2 and TRBJ2-7; no clear D. The V and J ends lost 1 base and 3 bases respectively, with 10 bases between them. Germline V gene sequence: CDR1 SGHTA, CDR2 FQGNSA. CDR3 length: 14 residues.

The chain links TRBV10-2 to TRBJ2-2; 12 bases map to TRBD2. The CDR3 is 16 residues long. From germline, CDR1 is WSHSY and CDR2 SAAADI. With V trimmed by 8 bases and J by 7 bases, 11 bases remained unmatched. The CDR3 DNA follows: TGCGCCAGCGGACGGCTAGCGGGGGGGCAAGGCGGGGAGCTGTTTTTT. As protein: CASGRLAGGQGGELFF.

The V call is TRBV5-1, the J call TRBJ2-7, with 9 positions matching TRBD1. The germline gives CDR1 SGHRS, CDR2 YFSETQ. Trimming cost V 4 bases and J 2 bases; bases outside gene matches: 10. This CDR3 contains 16 residues. CDR3: CASSPNPGTGTYEQYF. As DNA, the CDR3 is TGCGCCAGCAGCCCGAATCCCGGGACAGGGACCTACGAGCAGTACTTC.

The chain employs TRBV6-5 and TRBJ2-1; unclear D gene. V shed 0 bases and J shed 0 bases, with 12 bases lying between them. Germline V gives CDR1 MNHEY, CDR2 SVGAGI. CDR3 length equals 17 residues. Here the CDR3 DNA reads TGTGCCAGCAGTTACTCGAGTGTGTCGAGCTCCTACAATGAGCAGTTCTTC. It codes for CASSYSSVSSSYNEQFF.

As regards this clonotype: Possible read error: a much larger clone is one base away. This chain links TRBV5-1 with TRBJ1-1; D is perhaps TRBD1 (6 bases). This CDR3 region has 14 residues. Germline values: CDR1 SGHRS, CDR2 YFSETQ. The CDR3 DNA is TGCGCCAGCAGCCCGAGGGGGAGGAACACTGACGCTTTCTTT. This gives the protein CASSPRGRNTDAFF.

The rearrangement links TRBV7-6 to TRBJ1-2; 7 positions agree with TRBD1. The CDR3 sequence is 13 residues long. V lost 5 bases and J lost 4; bases outside the gene matches: 4. Germline V gives CDR1 SGHVS, CDR2 FNYEAQ. This CDR3 is CASSGDRFYGYTF. CDR3 coding DNA: TGTGCCAGCAGCGGGGACAGATTCTATGGCTACACCTTC.

There are a few counts of this clonotype. V gene TRBV29-1 combines with J gene TRBJ1-2; D is unclear. Germline V gene lookup returns CDR1 SQVTM and CDR2 ANQGSEA. The CDR3 is 12 residues long. Trimming took 4 bases from V and 0 from J, leaving 6 bases between them. Here the CDR3 reads CSVGSPNYGYTF. The CDR3, as DNA: TGCAGCGTTGGGTCGCCTAACTATGGCTACACCTTC.

The chain joins TRBV7-8 to TRBJ2-6; 9 bases fit TRBD2. This CDR3 is 16 amino acids long. Trimming took 4 bases from V and 2 from J; bases not matched to a gene: 3. Germline loops: CDR1 SGHVS, CDR2 FQNEAQ. The DNA of the CDR3 is TGTGCCAGCAGCTCCGCGGGGGGGGCTGGGGCCAACGTCCTGACTTTC. Amino acid sequence: CASSSAGGAGANVLTF.

The V gene is TRBV7-9, the J gene TRBJ2-7; D assignment may be TRBD1 or TRBD2 (6 bases each). V lost 4 bases and J 2 bases, leaving 12 bases between the germline ends. The germline gives CDR1 SEHNR, CDR2 FQNEAQ (reference sequence). This CDR3 contains 14 residues. The CDR3 DNA reads TGTGCCAGCAGCTGGGGGGCAGCCGCCTACGAGCAGTACTTC. Translated, it gives CASSWGAAAYEQYF.

As regards this clonotype: One junction end does not reproduce the germline sequence, and a read error may be involved. V and J are TRBV6-5 and TRBJ2-3; 8 nucleotides agree with TRBD2. Per germline, CDR1 MNHEY and CDR2 SVGAGI. This CDR3 has 14 residues. CDR3 residues: CVSSYALAGDTQYF. CDR3 in DNA: TGTGTCAGCAGTTACGCGCTAGCGGGAGATACGCAGTATTTT.

This chain uses TRBV10-3 with TRBJ2-7; the match to TRBD1 covers 7 bases. V lost 9 bases and J lost 0; bases outside the gene matches: 8. The germline V gene has CDR1 ENHRY and CDR2 SYGVKD. This CDR3 has 14 residues. CDR3 region: CAIRKGQSSYEQYF. CDR3 sequence (DNA): TGTGCCATTCGGAAGGGACAGAGCTCCTACGAGCAGTACTTC.

The chain links TRBV25-1 to TRBJ1-2; D perhaps matches TRBD1 (5 bases). The length of the CDR3 is 16 residues. Germline V gives CDR1 MGHDK, CDR2 SYGVNS. Deletions cut 3 bases from V and 3 bases from J, with 17 bases between. In DNA, the CDR3 is TGTGCCAGCAGTGACGCAAGGGGTGGCTTAGACTATGGCTACACCTTC. Translating it yields CASSDARGGLDYGYTF.

Concerning this clonotype itself: Being one base from a much bigger clone, this may be a read error. This chain connects TRBV20-1 to TRBJ2-2, with 8 nucleotides matching TRBD2. Germline CDR1 is DFQATT and CDR2 is SNEGSKA (reference sequence). The CDR3 is 18 amino acids. V was clipped by 1 base and J by 2 bases; unmatched bases: 12. The CDR3: CSARGGISGKTNTGELFF. The CDR3 DNA reads as TGCAGTGCTAGAGGAGGGATTAGCGGGAAAACTAACACCGGGGAGCTGTTTTTT.

In its sample, this clonotype was seen many times. The chain couples TRBV7-3 to TRBJ2-2; 12 bases line up with TRBD2. The CDR3 is made up of 15 amino acids. J was trimmed by 5 bases and V by 5 bases; bases with no gene match: 3. Germline V lookup: CDR1 SGHTA, CDR2 FQGTGA. CDR3 sequence: CASSPGTSGTGELFF. In DNA form, the CDR3 reads TGTGCCAGCAGCCCCGGGACTAGCGGGACCGGGGAGCTGTTTTTT.

V usage is TRBV30 and J usage is TRBJ2-7, with 13 bases aligning to TRBD2. The CDR3 loop spans 16 amino acids. The V gene's germline CDR1 is GTSNPN and CDR2 SVGIG (reference sequence). Trimming took 4 bases from V and 1 from J; bases not matched to a gene: 7. For the CDR3, the DNA is TGTGCCTGGAAGCGGACTAGCGGGAGTTATTCCTACGAGCAGTACTTC. This codes for CAWKRTSGSYSYEQYF.

This clonotype was detected ten times or more. The chain joins TRBV9 to TRBJ2-2, with a tentative D call TRBD1 (6 bases). CDR1 and CDR2 (germline): SGDLS, YYNGEE. V was trimmed by 5 bases and J by 5 bases, leaving 10 bases between them. The CDR3 runs 13 residues. The DNA for the CDR3 is TGTGCCAGCAGTAGACAGGAGACCGGGGAGCTGTTTTTT. Amino acid sequence: CASSRQETGELFF.

This clonotype was picked up many times. The chain employs TRBV6-1 and TRBJ2-7; tentatively, D is TRBD1 (6 bases). Trimming pared 1 base from V and 3 bases from J, leaving 10 bases between. The CDR3 has 14 residues. CDR1 and CDR2 from the germline V gene are MNHNS and SASEGT. CDR3: CASSEGGRGYEQYF. The CDR3 nucleotides are TGTGCCAGCAGTGAAGGGGGCAGGGGCTACGAGCAGTACTTC.

This clonotype was seen only once. The chain combines TRBV9 with TRBJ1-6, with TRBD1 matching over 7 bases. With V trimmed by 2 bases and J by 7 bases, 9 bases remained unmatched. Germline CDR1 is SGDLS and CDR2 is YYNGEE. This CDR3 has 16 amino acids. The CDR3 loop is CASSVGTGTVNSPLHF. CDR3 DNA: TGTGCCAGCAGCGTGGGGACCGGGACAGTCAATTCACCCCTCCACTTT.

The table lists this clonotype with many counts. This chain connects TRBV24-1 to TRBJ2-6; 7 nucleotides align to TRBD2. With V trimmed by 4 bases and J by 0 bases, 5 bases remained unmatched. The CDR3 runs to 17 residues. The germline V gene encodes CDR1 KGHDR and CDR2 SFDVKD. The CDR3 spells CATSDGRRYSGANVLTF. The CDR3 nucleotides are TGTGCCACCAGTGACGGGAGGCGCTACTCTGGGGCCAACGTCCTGACTTTC.

This clonotype showed up just a few times. The chain links TRBV18 to TRBJ2-2; tentatively, D is TRBD1 or TRBD2 (5 bases each). This CDR3 region has 15 residues. CDR1 and CDR2 from the germline V gene are KGHSH and LQKENI. The ends were cut back, 6 bases at V and 3 bases at J, with 14 bases in the middle. CDR3 protein: CASSRGGGYTGELFF. For the CDR3, the DNA is TGTGCCAGCTCCCGTGGTGGGGGTTACACCGGGGAGCTGTTTTTT.

This chain uses TRBV20-1 with TRBJ2-1; 16 bases match TRBD2. Germline CDR1 is DFQATT and CDR2 is SNEGSKA (reference sequence). The CDR3 runs 14 residues. The V and J ends lost 5 bases and 15 bases, in that order; junction bases with no gene match: 10. As DNA, the CDR3 is TGCAGTGCTGCCCGACCGGGACTAGCGGGAGGGGGGTTCTTC. Protein sequence: CSAARPGLAGGGFF.

The sample holds many counts of this clonotype. V is TRBV20-1 and J is TRBJ1-3, with 7 bases aligning to TRBD1. V lost 6 bases and J lost 9; bases outside the gene matches: 8. The CDR3 extends over 12 amino acids. Germline CDR1 and CDR2: DFQATT and SNEGSKA (reference sequence). The chain's CDR3 is CSALTGKSTIYF. The CDR3 coding sequence is TGCAGTGCCCTGACAGGGAAGTCCACCATATATTTT.

This clonotype was seen at least ten times. This rearrangement joins TRBV12-3 or TRBV12-4 to TRBJ2-2, with TRBD1 as a possible D gene (6 bases). V was cut by 6 bases and J by 4 bases, with 15 bases left in between. CDR3 length: 15 amino acids. CDR3 in amino acids: CASSLRGTSTGELFF. DNA for the CDR3: TGTGCCAGCAGCCTCAGGGGTACGAGCACCGGGGAGCTGTTTTTT.

This chain links TRBV11-1 with TRBJ1-2; D is uncertain. Germline CDR1 and CDR2: SGHAT and FQDESV (reference sequence). The V end was cut by 0 bases, the J end by 0 bases, with 11 bases between. This CDR3 region has 16 residues. As DNA, the CDR3 is TGTGCCAGCAGCTTAGCGCGGGATATCGCTAACTATGGCTACACCTTC. Protein: CASSLARDIANYGYTF.